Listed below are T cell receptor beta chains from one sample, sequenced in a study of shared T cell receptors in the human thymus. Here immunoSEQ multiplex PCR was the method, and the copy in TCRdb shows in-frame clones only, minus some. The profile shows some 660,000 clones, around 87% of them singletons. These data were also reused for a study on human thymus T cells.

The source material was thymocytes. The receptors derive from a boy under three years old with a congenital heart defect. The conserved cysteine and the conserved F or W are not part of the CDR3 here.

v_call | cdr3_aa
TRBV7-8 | ASSGRGTEVMNTEAF
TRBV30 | AWRNPGTGDRTGELF
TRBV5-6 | ASSQDNYGYT
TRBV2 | ASSALRDRGRISGNTIY
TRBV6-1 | ASRSYEQY
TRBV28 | ASSVGLAGDVTDTQY
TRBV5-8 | ASGGHRGVRAF
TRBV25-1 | ASSEAQAISPLH
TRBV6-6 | ASSSEGTNYGYT
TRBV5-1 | ASSFDGGRGRVRYGYT
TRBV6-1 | ASRTGLAGEQY
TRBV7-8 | ASRQPLMTGEDEKLF
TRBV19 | ASSMGRRGRDDRDAYEQY
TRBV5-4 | ASSFVRTITGTDTQY
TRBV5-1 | ASSLNSQRPRTGNTIY
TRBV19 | ASSIERGWNSPLH
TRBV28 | ASSLGLSLTSGNTIY